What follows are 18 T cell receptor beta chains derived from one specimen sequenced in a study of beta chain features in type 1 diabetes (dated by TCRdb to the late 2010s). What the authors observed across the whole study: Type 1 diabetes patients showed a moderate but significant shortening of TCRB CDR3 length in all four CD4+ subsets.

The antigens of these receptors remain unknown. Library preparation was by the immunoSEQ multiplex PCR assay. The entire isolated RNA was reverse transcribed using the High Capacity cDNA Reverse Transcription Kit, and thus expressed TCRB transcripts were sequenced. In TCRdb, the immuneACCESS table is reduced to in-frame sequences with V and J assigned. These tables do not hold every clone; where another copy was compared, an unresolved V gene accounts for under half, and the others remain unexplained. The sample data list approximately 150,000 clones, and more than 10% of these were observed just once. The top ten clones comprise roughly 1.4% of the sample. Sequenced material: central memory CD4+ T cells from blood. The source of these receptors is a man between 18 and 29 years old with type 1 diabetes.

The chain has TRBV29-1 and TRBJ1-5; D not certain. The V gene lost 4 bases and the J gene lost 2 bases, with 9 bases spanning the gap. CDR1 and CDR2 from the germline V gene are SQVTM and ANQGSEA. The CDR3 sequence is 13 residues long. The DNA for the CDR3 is TGCAGCGTTGGGAGGGAAGGCAATCAGCCCCAGCATTTT. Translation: CSVGREGNQPQHF.

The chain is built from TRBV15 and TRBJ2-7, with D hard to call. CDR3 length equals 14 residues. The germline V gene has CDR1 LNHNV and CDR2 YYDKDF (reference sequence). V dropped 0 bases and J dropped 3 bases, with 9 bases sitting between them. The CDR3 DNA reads TGTGCCACCAGCAGAGATATCGGTGGCTACGAGCAGTACTTC. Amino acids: CATSRDIGGYEQYF.

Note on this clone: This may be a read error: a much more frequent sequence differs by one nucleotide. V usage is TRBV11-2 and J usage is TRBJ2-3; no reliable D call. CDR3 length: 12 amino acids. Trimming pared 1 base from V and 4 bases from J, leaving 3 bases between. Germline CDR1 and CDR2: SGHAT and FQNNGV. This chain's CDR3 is CASSLVADTQYF. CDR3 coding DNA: TGTGCCAGCAGCTTAGTGGCAGATACGCAGTATTTT.

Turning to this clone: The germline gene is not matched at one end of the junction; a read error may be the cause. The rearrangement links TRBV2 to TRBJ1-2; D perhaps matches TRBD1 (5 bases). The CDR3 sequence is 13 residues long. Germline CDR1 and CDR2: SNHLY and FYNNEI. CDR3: CASREDSGYGYTF. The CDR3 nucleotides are TGTGCCAGCAGGGAAGACAGCGGCTATGGCTACACCTTC.

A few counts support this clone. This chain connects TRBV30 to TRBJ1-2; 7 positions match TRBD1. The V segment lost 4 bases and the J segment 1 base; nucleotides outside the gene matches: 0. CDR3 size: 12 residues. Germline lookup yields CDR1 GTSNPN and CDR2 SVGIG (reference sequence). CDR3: CAWTGGNYGYTF. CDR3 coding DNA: TGTGCCTGGACAGGGGGTAACTATGGCTACACCTTC.

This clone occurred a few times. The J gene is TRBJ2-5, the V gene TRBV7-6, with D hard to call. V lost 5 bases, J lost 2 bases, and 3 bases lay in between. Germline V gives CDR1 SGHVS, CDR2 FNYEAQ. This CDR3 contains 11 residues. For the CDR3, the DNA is TGTGCCAGCAGCGCACAAGAGACCCAGTACTTC. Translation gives CASSAQETQYF.

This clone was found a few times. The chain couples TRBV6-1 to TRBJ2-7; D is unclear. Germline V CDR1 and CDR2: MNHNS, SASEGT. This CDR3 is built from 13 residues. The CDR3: CAVVRKGSYEQYF. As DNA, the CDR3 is TGTGCTGTGGTTCGGAAGGGTTCCTACGAGCAGTACTTC.

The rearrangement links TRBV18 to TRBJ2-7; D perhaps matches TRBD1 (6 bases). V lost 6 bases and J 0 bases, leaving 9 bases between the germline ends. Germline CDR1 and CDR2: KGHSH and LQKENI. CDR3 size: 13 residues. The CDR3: CASSTGLSYEQYF. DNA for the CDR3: TGTGCCAGCTCGACAGGCCTCTCCTACGAGCAGTACTTC.

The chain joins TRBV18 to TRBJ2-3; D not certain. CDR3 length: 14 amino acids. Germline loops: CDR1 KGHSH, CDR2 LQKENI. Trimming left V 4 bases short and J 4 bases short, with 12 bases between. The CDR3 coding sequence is TGTGCCAGCTCACGAGAGGCAAAAGCAGATACGCAGTATTTT. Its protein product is CASSREAKADTQYF.

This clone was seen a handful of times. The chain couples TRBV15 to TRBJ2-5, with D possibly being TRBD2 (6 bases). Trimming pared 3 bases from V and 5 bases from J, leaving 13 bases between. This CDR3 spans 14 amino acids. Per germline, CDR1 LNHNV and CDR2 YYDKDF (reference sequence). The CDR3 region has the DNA TGTGCCACCAGCAGCTTTAGCGGTGGGGAGACCCAGTACTTC. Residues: CATSSFSGGETQYF. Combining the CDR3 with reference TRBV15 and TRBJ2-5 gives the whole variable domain DAMVIQNPRYQVTQFGKPVTLSCSQTLNHNVMYWYQQKSSQAPKLLFHYYDKDFNNEADTPDNFQSRRPNTSFCFLDIRSPGLGDTAMYLCATSSFSGGETQYFGPGTRLLVL.

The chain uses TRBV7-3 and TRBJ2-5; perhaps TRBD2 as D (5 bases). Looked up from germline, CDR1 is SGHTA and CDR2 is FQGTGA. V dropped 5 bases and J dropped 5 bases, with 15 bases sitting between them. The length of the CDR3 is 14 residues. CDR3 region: CASSRNGAVETQYF. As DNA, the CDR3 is TGTGCCAGCAGCCGCAACGGAGCGGTGGAGACCCAGTACTTC.

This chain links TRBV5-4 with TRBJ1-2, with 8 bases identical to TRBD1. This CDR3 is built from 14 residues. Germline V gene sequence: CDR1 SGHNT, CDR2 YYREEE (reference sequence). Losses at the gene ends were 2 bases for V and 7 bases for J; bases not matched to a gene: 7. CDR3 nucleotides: TGTGCCAGCAGCTTAAATCAGGGGGCGAGTGGCTACACCTTC. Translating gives CASSLNQGASGYTF.

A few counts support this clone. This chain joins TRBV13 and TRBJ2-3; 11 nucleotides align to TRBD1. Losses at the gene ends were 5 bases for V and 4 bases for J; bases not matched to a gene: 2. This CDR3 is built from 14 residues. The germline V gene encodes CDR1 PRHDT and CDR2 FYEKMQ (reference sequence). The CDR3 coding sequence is TGTGCCAGCAGCGCGGGACAGGGGGCAGATACGCAGTATTTT. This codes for CASSAGQGADTQYF.

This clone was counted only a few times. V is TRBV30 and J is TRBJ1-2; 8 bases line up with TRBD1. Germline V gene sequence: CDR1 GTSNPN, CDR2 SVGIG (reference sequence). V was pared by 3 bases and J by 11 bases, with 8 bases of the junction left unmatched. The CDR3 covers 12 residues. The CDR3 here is CAWRGQDGVYTF. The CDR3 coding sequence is TGTGCCTGGAGGGGACAGGACGGGGTGTACACCTTC.

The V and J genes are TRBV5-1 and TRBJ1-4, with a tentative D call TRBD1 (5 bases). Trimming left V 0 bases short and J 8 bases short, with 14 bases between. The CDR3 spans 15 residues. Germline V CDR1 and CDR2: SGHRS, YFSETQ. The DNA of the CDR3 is TGCGCCAGCAGCTTGGAGGGACGACTTCGAGAAAAACTGTTTTTT. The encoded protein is CASSLEGRLREKLFF. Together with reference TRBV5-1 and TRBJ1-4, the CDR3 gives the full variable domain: KAGVTQTPRYLIKTRGQQVTLSCSPISGHRSVSWYQQTPGQGLQFLFEYFSETQRNKGNFPGRFSGRQFSNSRSEMNVSTLELGDSALYLCASSLEGRLREKLFFGSGTQLSVL.

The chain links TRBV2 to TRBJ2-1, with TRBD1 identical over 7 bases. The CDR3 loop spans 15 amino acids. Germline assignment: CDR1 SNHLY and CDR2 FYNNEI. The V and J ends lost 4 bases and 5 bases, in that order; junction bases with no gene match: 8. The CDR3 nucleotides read TGTGCCAGCAGTGTTCGGGCAGGGGGAAACAATGAGCAGTTCTTC. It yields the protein CASSVRAGGNNEQFF.

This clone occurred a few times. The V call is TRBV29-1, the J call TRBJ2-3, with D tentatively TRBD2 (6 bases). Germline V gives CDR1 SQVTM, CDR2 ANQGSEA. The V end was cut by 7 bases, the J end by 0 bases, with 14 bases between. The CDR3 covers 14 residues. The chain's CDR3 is CSGEASGSTDTQYF. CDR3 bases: TGCAGCGGGGAGGCCAGCGGAAGCACAGATACGCAGTATTTT.

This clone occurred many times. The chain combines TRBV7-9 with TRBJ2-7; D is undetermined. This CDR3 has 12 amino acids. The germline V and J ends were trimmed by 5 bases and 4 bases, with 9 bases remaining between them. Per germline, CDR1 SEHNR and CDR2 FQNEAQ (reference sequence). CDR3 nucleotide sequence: TGTGCCAGCAGCCCACAAAGGTACGAGCAGTACTTC. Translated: CASSPQRYEQYF.